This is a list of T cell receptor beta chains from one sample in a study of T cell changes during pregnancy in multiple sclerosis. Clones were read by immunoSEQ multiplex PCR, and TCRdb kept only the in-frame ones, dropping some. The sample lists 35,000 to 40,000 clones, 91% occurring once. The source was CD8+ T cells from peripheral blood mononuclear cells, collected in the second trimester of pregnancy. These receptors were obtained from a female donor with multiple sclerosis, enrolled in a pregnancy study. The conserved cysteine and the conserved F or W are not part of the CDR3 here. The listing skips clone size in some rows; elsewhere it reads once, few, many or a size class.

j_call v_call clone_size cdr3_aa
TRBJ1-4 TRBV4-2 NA ASSQDRGAGEKLF
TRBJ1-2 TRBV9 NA ASSEPVRGGDYGYT
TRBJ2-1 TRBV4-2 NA ASSQELADYNEQF
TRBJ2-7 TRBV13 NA ASSGQWYEQY
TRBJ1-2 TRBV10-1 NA ASSESGRNYGYT
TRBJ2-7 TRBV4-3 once ASSPSDRALYYEQY
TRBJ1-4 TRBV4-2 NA ASSLSGQGDEKLF
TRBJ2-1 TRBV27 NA ASSPVDYYNEQF
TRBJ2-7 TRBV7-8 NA ASSFPTVGDSQAYEQY
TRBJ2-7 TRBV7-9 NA ASSFRRDYMHYEQY
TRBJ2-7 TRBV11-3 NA ASSLGDRVHEQY
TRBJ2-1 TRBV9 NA ASSSGGENNEQF
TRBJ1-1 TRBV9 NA ASSGDKDRSATEAF
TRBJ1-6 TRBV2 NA ASSEPGINSPLH
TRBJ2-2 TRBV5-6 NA ASSSWPTGELF
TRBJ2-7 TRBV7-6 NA ASSLTPLRDSYYEQY
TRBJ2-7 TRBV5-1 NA ASSLTGRPYEQY
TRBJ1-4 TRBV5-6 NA ASSLGQGHEKLF
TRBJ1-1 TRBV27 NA ASSMYGVDAEAF
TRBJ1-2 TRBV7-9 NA ASSTSEALTGYT
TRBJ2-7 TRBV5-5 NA ASSLERSSYEQY
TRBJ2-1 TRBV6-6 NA ASSYSASGQF
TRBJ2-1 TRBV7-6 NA ASSSPGLPSSYNEQF
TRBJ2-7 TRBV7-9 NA ASSLLGYEQY
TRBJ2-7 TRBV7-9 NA ASSIGLAGGEQY
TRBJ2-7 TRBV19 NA ASSSLAGESYEQY
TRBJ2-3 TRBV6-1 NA ASARGGHTDTQY
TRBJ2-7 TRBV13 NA ASSFTGGVDPYEQY
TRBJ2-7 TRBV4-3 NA ASSQDAGPPYEQY
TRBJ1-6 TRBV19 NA ASRNTGQRPYNSPLH
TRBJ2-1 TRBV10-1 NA ASSERREQVNEQF
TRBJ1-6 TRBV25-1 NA ASSGTGGYSPLH
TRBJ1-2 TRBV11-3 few ASSGQGDYGYT
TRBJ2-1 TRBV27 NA ASSWGQASEQF
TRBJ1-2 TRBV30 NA AWSRDSSYGYT
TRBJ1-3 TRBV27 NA ASSPGLRNTIY
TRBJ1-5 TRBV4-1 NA ASSQSSSDTSNQPQH
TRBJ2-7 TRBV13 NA ASSSTGTSSYEQY
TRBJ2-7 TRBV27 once ASTQTGGYEQY
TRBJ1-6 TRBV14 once ASSQDRGRLYNSPLH
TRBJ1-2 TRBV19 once ASSNRDTYGYT
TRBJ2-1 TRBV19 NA ASSLLGGGHYNEQF
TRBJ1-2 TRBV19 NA ASTYLGLNYGYT
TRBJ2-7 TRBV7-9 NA ASSSGQGNEQY
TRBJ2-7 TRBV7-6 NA ASSPTAGPYEQY
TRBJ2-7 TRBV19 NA ASSPITDRAYEQY
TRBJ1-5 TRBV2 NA ASSDGDFNQPQH
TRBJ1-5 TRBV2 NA ASSSGQGAMGQPQH
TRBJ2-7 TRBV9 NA ASSGRQELNEQY
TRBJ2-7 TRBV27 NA ASNFRQGYEQY